This T cell receptor (beta chain) was observed in a study of cytomegalovirus exposure and HLA in healthy donors. Study-wide findings and caveats: Among TCR beta chains, those listed as cytomegalovirus-associated numbered more than 150. Most likely, a cluster of highly shared sequence variants arose as a sequencing artifact. Rarity marked most TCR sequences, yet some public TCRs occurred in many donors. Exclusion applied to some V segments, including TRBV6-2 and TRBV6-3, as they were indistinguishable.

Primers: 60 Vbeta forward and 13 Jbeta reverse. Sequencing was performed with immunoSEQ multiplex PCR; in TCRdb, only in-frame clones are kept and a portion is missing. Of around 58,000 clones listed, about 69% are singletons. J lost 2 bases, V lost 3 bases, and 10 bases had no gene match. Germline CDR1 SGHRS, CDR2 YFSETQ. The CDR3 has 17 amino acids. As regards this clone: Its antigen is not known.

The chain couples TRBV5-1 to TRBJ2-1; 8 bases fit TRBD1. The specimen sequenced was PBMCs. This receptor was taken from a man aged 40-50 years in good health and CMV-seropositive. CDR3 in amino acids: CASSSTSGGTTYNEQFF. The CDR3 nucleotides are TGCGCCAGCAGCTCCACCTCAGGGGGCACAACCTACAATGAGCAGTTCTTC. The entire variable domain, with the rest obtained from reference TRBV5-1 and TRBJ2-1, is as follows: KAGVTQTPRYLIKTRGQQVTLSCSPISGHRSVSWYQQTPGQGLQFLFEYFSETQRNKGNFPGRFSGRQFSNSRSEMNVSTLELGDSALYLCASSSTSGGTTYNEQFFGPGTRLTVL.